One sample yielded the 3 T cell receptor beta chains listed below, sequenced in a study of blood T cells in healthy people across ages. Alongside a J-beta primer mix, a sample-barcoded 5' primer served in a second PCR lasting roughly 7 to 11 cycles. TCRdb reprocessed the 5' RACE reads with MiXCR, giving one entry per CDR3 protein. The data hold roughly 800,000 distinct CDR3 sequences, with roughly 24% observed a single time. This sample was also put to use in a study of T cells of mothers and their children.

Material for sequencing was blood. These TCRs come from a boy aged 5-17 years in good health.

V and J are TRBV3-1 and TRBJ1-3; a weak D match, TRBD1 (6 bases). V shed 4 bases and J shed 3 bases, with 13 bases lying between them. The germline CDR1 and CDR2 sequences are LGHDT and YNNKEL (reference sequence). The CDR3 extends over 15 amino acids. This chain's CDR3 is CASSPPGQFGNTIYF. As DNA, the CDR3 is TGTGCCAGCAGCCCCCCCGGACAGTTTGGAAACACCATATATTTT.

The rearrangement joins TRBV5-1 to TRBJ2-1, with 8 positions matching TRBD2. The CDR3 sequence is 16 residues long. Per germline, CDR1 SGHRS and CDR2 YFSETQ. J lost 0 bases, V lost 5 bases, and 7 bases had no gene match. Here the CDR3 DNA reads TGCGCCAGCAGTGCGGGGGGCCGCCCCTCCTACAATGAGCAGTTCTTC. Translated: CASSAGGRPSYNEQFF.

This clonotype occurred a few times. The V and J genes are TRBV11-1 and TRBJ2-5, with unresolved D. CDR3 size: 15 residues. V lost 5 bases and J lost 5, with 18 bases in between. CDR1 and CDR2 (germline): SGHAT, FQDESV (reference sequence). The chain's CDR3 is CASSDGPVDSETQYF. CDR3 nucleotide sequence: TGTGCCAGCAGCGACGGGCCGGTAGATTCGGAGACCCAGTACTTC. Together with reference TRBV11-1 and TRBJ2-5, the CDR3 gives the full variable domain: EAEVAQSPRYKITEKSQAVAFWCDPISGHATLYWYRQILGQGPELLVQFQDESVVDDSQLPKDRFSAERLKGVDSTLKIQPAELGDSAMYLCASSDGPVDSETQYFGPGTRLLVL.